A selection of T cell receptor beta chains follows, all from one sample in a study of T cell responses to AZD1222 COVID-19 vaccine. The data were produced by immunoSEQ multiplex PCR, yet TCRdb's version contains in-frame clones alone and is incomplete. The repertoire holds some 130,000 clones, with roughly 90% as singletons. The sample in question was peripheral blood, obtained on day 0 of AZD1222 vaccination. These receptors originate from an adult in good health. Each CDR3 is given without its conserved first and last residue. The listing skips clone size in some rows; elsewhere it reads once, few, many or a size class.

j_gene: TRBJ2-1
abundance: -
v_gene: TRBV11-2
CDR3aa: ASSRYYNEQF

j_gene: TRBJ2-3
abundance: -
v_gene: TRBV15
CDR3aa: AIRLAGGYTDTQY

j_gene: TRBJ1-5
abundance: once
v_gene: TRBV6-1
CDR3aa: ASSGEGRVQPQH

j_gene: TRBJ2-5
abundance: -
v_gene: TRBV6-5
CDR3aa: ASGGGSAQETQY

j_gene: TRBJ1-1
abundance: -
v_gene: TRBV5-1
CDR3aa: ASSLFQGAPEAF

j_gene: TRBJ2-1
abundance: -
v_gene: TRBV6-5
CDR3aa: ASGYSGSSYNEQF

j_gene: TRBJ2-7
abundance: -
v_gene: TRBV18
CDR3aa: ASSPPSLAGGYEQY

j_gene: TRBJ1-6
abundance: -
v_gene: TRBV28
CDR3aa: ASRRGQGRSSPLH

j_gene: TRBJ2-5
abundance: -
v_gene: TRBV18
CDR3aa: ASSPPLGTGDGETQY

j_gene: TRBJ1-1
abundance: -
v_gene: TRBV18
CDR3aa: ASSPDRGISNTEAF

j_gene: TRBJ1-4
abundance: -
v_gene: TRBV7-8
CDR3aa: ASSGYRGSNEKLF

j_gene: TRBJ1-5
abundance: -
v_gene: TRBV6-1
CDR3aa: ASSERRAGTVKGPQPQH

j_gene: TRBJ2-7
abundance: once
v_gene: TRBV6-1
CDR3aa: ASSETGGALFKQY

j_gene: TRBJ1-4
abundance: -
v_gene: TRBV13
CDR3aa: ASSYWAAREKLF

j_gene: TRBJ1-4
abundance: -
v_gene: TRBV12-5
CDR3aa: ASGPHGTSNEKLF